The 18 T cell receptor beta chains presented below share a single source sample, sequenced in a study of T cells in Graves' hyperthyroidism and ophthalmopathy. TCR beta CDR3 region amplification was performed from RNA transcripts. When the TCR CDR3 underwent first-round RT-PCR, the HTBI primer set was used. TCRdb itself ran the multiplex PCR reads through MiXCR, one entry per CDR3 protein. The sample has 650,000 to 850,000 distinct CDR3 sequences; roughly a sixth are singletons. The sample was blood. These receptors were taken from a woman between 45 and 60 years old with Graves' hyperthyroidism that later progressed to Graves' ophthalmopathy.

This chain links TRBV5-6 with TRBJ1-2; D gene ambiguous. CDR1 SGHDT and CDR2 YYEEEE come from the germline V gene. There are 15 residues in the CDR3. V lost 1 base and J lost 3, with 13 bases in between. The CDR3 region is CASSLFSPGYYGYTF. In nucleotides, the CDR3 is TGTGCCAGCAGCTTGTTTAGTCCGGGGTACTATGGCTACACCTTC.

This clonotype occurred many times. The chain links TRBV18 to TRBJ2-3; D remains unclear. This CDR3 has 14 residues. Trimming shortened V by 2 bases and J by 4 bases, and 10 bases separated the two germline ends. Germline V CDR1 and CDR2: KGHSH, LQKENI. CDR3 region: CASSPDTRSDTQYF. The CDR3 coding sequence is TGTGCCAGCTCACCAGATACAAGGTCAGATACGCAGTATTTT.

The chain joins TRBV10-3 to TRBJ1-3; 10 nucleotides agree with TRBD1. After removal of 6 bases from V and 3 bases from J, the junction contained 5 bases not matched to a gene. This CDR3 has 15 residues. Germline V CDR1 and CDR2: ENHRY, SYGVKD. CDR3 bases: TGTGCCATCAGAGACCGGGACAGGGGTGGAAACACCATATATTTT. This translates into CAIRDRDRGGNTIYF.

This clonotype occurred a few times. The chain uses TRBV7-3 and TRBJ2-7, with TRBD1 matching 7 bases. CDR3 length: 13 amino acids. Germline V lookup: CDR1 SGHTA, CDR2 FQGTGA. V was pared by 0 bases and J by 10 bases, with 6 bases of the junction left unmatched. The CDR3 here is CASSLTVQGEQYF. The CDR3 bases are TGTGCCAGCAGCTTAACGGTTCAGGGGGAACAGTACTTC.

The chain has TRBV4-1 and TRBJ2-3; 15 bases agree with TRBD2. From germline, CDR1 is MGHRA and CDR2 YSYEKL. This CDR3 has 17 amino acids. V was clipped by 0 bases and J by 7 bases; unmatched bases: 5. The CDR3 nucleotides are TGCGCCAGCAGCCAAGAATGGACTAGCGGGGGGGCCTATACGCAGTATTTT. Protein: CASSQEWTSGGAYTQYF.

This clonotype was counted at least ten times. The chain carries TRBV20-1 and TRBJ2-7, with 7 nucleotides matching TRBD1. The CDR3 consists of 14 residues. Losses at the gene ends were 3 bases for V and 0 bases for J; bases not matched to a gene: 5. CDR1 is DFQATT, CDR2 SNEGSKA, per germline (reference sequence). For the CDR3, the DNA is TGCAGTGCTAGCCGGGACAGTCACTCCTACGAGCAGTACTTC. Residues: CSASRDSHSYEQYF.

This clonotype was detected only a few times. The chain couples TRBV5-8 to TRBJ1-2; possibly TRBD1 for D (5 bases). This CDR3 is built from 15 residues. V shed 4 bases and J shed 0 bases, with 13 bases lying between them. Germline values: CDR1 SGHTS, CDR2 YDEGEE. The CDR3 sequence: CASSAQGSSNYGYTF. As DNA, the CDR3 is TGTGCCAGCAGCGCCCAGGGCAGTTCTAACTATGGCTACACCTTC.

This clonotype was seen a few times. This chain connects TRBV5-1 to TRBJ2-1, with 7 positions matching TRBD2. The trim removed 6 bases at V and 4 bases at J, leaving 10 bases unmatched. The CDR3 length is 15 residues. Germline CDR1 and CDR2: SGHRS and YFSETQ. The CDR3 spells CASKTGTTTYNEQFF. DNA for the CDR3: TGCGCCAGCAAGACCGGGACTACAACGTACAATGAGCAGTTCTTC.

This clonotype was observed at least ten times. The chain uses TRBV5-1 and TRBJ2-2, with 9 bases lining up with TRBD1. From germline, CDR1 is SGHRS and CDR2 YFSETQ. Losses at the gene ends were 4 bases for V and 3 bases for J; bases not matched to a gene: 7. This CDR3 contains 16 residues. The CDR3, as DNA: TGCGCCAGCAGCGTAACAGGGGGCGCCGACACCGGGGAGCTGTTTTTT. Translated: CASSVTGGADTGELFF.

The chain links TRBV30 to TRBJ1-1; 8 bases agree with TRBD1. The V segment lost 3 bases and the J segment 0 bases; nucleotides outside the gene matches: 0. Germline lookup yields CDR1 GTSNPN and CDR2 SVGIG (reference sequence). The CDR3 has 13 residues. CDR3 coding DNA: TGTGCCTGGAGGGACAGGGTGAACACTGAAGCTTTCTTT. This encodes CAWRDRVNTEAFF.

With regard to this clonotype: At one end, the junction sequence differs from germline, possibly due to a read error. This chain connects TRBV20-1 to TRBJ2-1; TRBD2 aligns across 10 bases. The CDR3 length is 15 residues. CDR1 DFQATT and CDR2 SNEGSKA come from the germline V gene (reference sequence). This CDR3 is CSANSGTSEYSEQFF. CDR3 nucleotides: TGCAGTGCTAATTCCGGGACTAGCGAGTACAGTGAGCAGTTCTTC.

The genes are TRBV6-4 and TRBJ2-2; no clear D gene. The germline V and J ends were trimmed by 5 bases and 4 bases, with 5 bases remaining between them. Germline V CDR1 and CDR2: MRHNA, SNTAGT. This CDR3 spans 12 amino acids. The CDR3 DNA is TGTGCCAGCAGTTGGGTCACCGGGGAGCTGTTTTTT. Translating it yields CASSWVTGELFF.

This clonotype was observed a handful of times. The rearrangement joins TRBV15 to TRBJ2-3; a weak D match, TRBD2 (7 bases). Germline V lookup: CDR1 LNHNV, CDR2 YYDKDF (reference sequence). The CDR3 runs to 16 residues. The V end was cut by 5 bases, the J end by 0 bases, with 15 bases between. The CDR3 here is CATSLGGRGSTDTQYF. CDR3 bases: TGTGCCACCAGCTTAGGTGGGAGGGGGAGCACAGATACGCAGTATTTT.

This chain joins TRBV9 and TRBJ1-1; D gene uncertain. V lost 4 bases, J lost 10 bases, and 20 bases lay in between. Germline assignment: CDR1 SGDLS and CDR2 YYNGEE. There are 14 residues in the CDR3. CDR3 amino acids: CASSPAFVSVIAFF. The CDR3 DNA reads as TGTGCCAGCAGCCCTGCCTTCGTCAGCGTCATAGCTTTCTTT.

The DNA of the CDR3 is TGTGCCAGCAGATTAGCAGGGGGCTGGTATGACACTGAAGCTTTCTTT. It codes for CASRLAGGWYDTEAFF. This sequence joins TRBV5-4 and TRBJ1-1, with 8 bases that match TRBD1. CDR3 size: 16 residues. The germline gives CDR1 SGHNT, CDR2 YYREEE (reference sequence). Germline trimming cut 5 bases from V and 3 bases from J; bases unmatched to any gene: 12.

This clonotype was counted a few times. The chain employs TRBV20-1 and TRBJ1-3, with 9 bases that match TRBD1. This CDR3 contains 16 residues. The V segment lost 2 bases and the J segment 2 bases; nucleotides outside the gene matches: 7. In germline, CDR1 is DFQATT, CDR2 SNEGSKA (reference sequence). CDR3 DNA sequence: TGCAGTGCTAGAAATACCGGGACAGGGACTGGAAACACCATATATTTT. Residues: CSARNTGTGTGNTIYF.

This clonotype was picked up a small number of times. The chain uses TRBV7-9 and TRBJ1-6, with no clear D. Trimming removed 3 bases at V and 7 bases at J, with 4 bases between. The CDR3 has 12 residues. The germline V gene has CDR1 SEHNR and CDR2 FQNEAQ (reference sequence). Here the CDR3 DNA reads TGTGCCAGCAGCTTCGAGAATTCACCCCTCCACTTT. Encoded protein: CASSFENSPLHF.

In the case of this clonotype: This could be a read error, since a much larger clone is one nucleotide away. The J gene is TRBJ1-1, the V gene TRBV6-2 or TRBV6-3, with D unresolved. From germline, CDR1 is MNHEY and CDR2 SVGEGT. This CDR3 has 13 residues. The CDR3 sequence is CASSYMANTEASF. As DNA, the CDR3 is TGTGCCAGCAGTTACATGGCCAACACTGAAGCTTCCTTT.